Listed here is a single T cell receptor (beta chain). The data derive from a study of blood T cell repertoires in COVID-19. Looking at the study overall: Nucleic acid was either cDNA or gDNA, and it came from T cells, B-cell-depleted T cells, or PBMCs.

As processed by the authors: Amplifying reference gene primers gave estimates of nucleated cell counts. The table came from immunoSEQ multiplex PCR; TCRdb's copy has only in-frame clones and leaves some out. The D gene and trimming were derived from the DNA, and the V and J assignments and clone size from that table. There are around 68,000 clones in the sample; 70% to 85% occur only once, and around a tenth lies in the top ten. Sequencing input: peripheral blood. The sequence came from a woman between 50 and 59 years old with acute or convalescent COVID-19.

The DNA for the CDR3 is TGTGCCACCGAGACTAGCGGGACCTTCAATGAGCAGTTCTTC. Translated: CATETSGTFNEQFF. This rearrangement joins TRBV10-3 to TRBJ2-1; TRBD2 aligns across 11 bases. CDR1 and CDR2 (germline): ENHRY, SYGVKD. V lost 10 bases and J lost 6; bases outside the gene matches: 8. The CDR3 length is 14 residues.